This T cell receptor beta chain comes out of a study of spatial heterogeneity in lung cancer. For the study at large: Consistently, beta-chain sequences turned up in larger numbers than alpha-chain sequences did. For the average unique TCR and UMI combination, more than eight occurrences appeared in raw reads.

Study results and limitations: Tumors with more nonsynonymous mutations had more expanded intratumoral alpha and beta TCRs.

CDR1 is MDHEN and CDR2 is SYDVKM in the germline V gene. V dropped 5 bases and J dropped 8; count of bases not matched to a gene: 2. The CDR3 length is 14 residues. Time point described: sample taken at primary tumor resection. Tumor, nontumor lung or frozen PBMC supplied whole RNA that was sequenced unsorted. By its share, this clonotype is medium-sized. Antigen unknown. The size of this beta chain means little, since it is a stray read in a library made for alpha chains. Single TCR cDNA molecules each had their own unique molecular identifier. Each CDR3 protein is one row after TCRdb ran MiXCR on the 5' RACE reads. The sample has about 6,000 distinct CDR3 sequences, approximately 15% seen once.

Here the sequenced sample was lung tumor tissue, taken at surgery. This chain connects TRBV28 to TRBJ1-6, with 11 bases that match TRBD1. The source is a male donor with early-stage non-small cell lung cancer. CDR3 in amino acids: CASSLDRGHSPLHF. In DNA form, the CDR3 reads TGTGCCAGCAGTCTGGACAGGGGGCATTCACCCCTCCACTTT.